This T cell receptor beta chain originates from a study of CD8 T cells in Susac syndrome. Trimming left V 1 base short and J 7 bases short, with 8 bases between. Per the germline V gene, CDR1 is DFQATT and CDR2 is SNEGSKA (reference sequence). This CDR3 has 12 residues. The RNA input was about 0.5 to 1 ug, and it was reverse transcribed with random hexamers. TCRdb recomputed calls from the immunoSEQ multiplex PCR reads with MiXCR, one row per CDR3 protein. The sample has around 300,000 distinct CDR3 sequences; 85% are singletons. This receptor was identified in a human donor with multiple sclerosis. Sequenced input: CD8+ T cells from PBMCs. This chain uses TRBV20-1 with TRBJ2-1; D is ambiguous. CDR3 sequence (DNA): TGCAGTGCTAGAGCAGTCCTAAATGAGCAGTTCTTC. Amino acid sequence: CSARAVLNEQFF.